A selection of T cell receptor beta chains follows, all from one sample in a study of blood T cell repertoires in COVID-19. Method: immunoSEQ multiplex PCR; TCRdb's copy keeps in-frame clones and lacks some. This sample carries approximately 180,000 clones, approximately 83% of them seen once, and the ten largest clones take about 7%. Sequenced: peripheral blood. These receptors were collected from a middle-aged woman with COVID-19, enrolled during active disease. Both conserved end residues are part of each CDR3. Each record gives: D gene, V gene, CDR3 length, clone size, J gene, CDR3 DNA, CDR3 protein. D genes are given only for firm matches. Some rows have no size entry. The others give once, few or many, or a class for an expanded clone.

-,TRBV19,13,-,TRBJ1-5,TGTGCCAGTAGTATAGCGGGGAATCAGCCCCAGCATTTT,CASSIAGNQPQHF
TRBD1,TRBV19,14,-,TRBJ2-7,TGTGCCAGTAGAACCCGGGACAGCCCCTACGAGCAGTACTTC,CASRTRDSPYEQYF
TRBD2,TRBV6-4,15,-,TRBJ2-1,TGTGCCAGCAGTGACTCTAGCGGGAGCTACAATGAGCAGTTCTTC,CASSDSSGSYNEQFF
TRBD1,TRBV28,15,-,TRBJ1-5,TGTGCCAGCAGCCCATCCAGGACAGGGATACAGCCCCAGCATTTT,CASSPSRTGIQPQHF
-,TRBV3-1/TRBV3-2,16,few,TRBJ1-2,TGTGCCAGCAGCCAAGATCTTCCCCCAGGGGCTGGAGGCTACACCTTC,CASSQDLPPGAGGYTF
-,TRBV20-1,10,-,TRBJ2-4,TGCAGTGCGTCAGTCGACATTCAGTACTTC,CSASVDIQYF
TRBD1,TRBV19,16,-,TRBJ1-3,TGTGCCAGTAGTGCTGACAGGGAAGGGGAAGGAAACACCATATATTTT,CASSADREGEGNTIYF
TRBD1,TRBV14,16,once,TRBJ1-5,TGTGCCAGCAGCCAAGGGACAGGAGTTTTCAATCAGCCCCAGCATTTT,CASSQGTGVFNQPQHF
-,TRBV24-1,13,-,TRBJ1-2,TGTGCCACCCAGGGACACCTTAACTATGGCTACACCTTC,CATQGHLNYGYTF
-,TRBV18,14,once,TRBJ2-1,TGTGCCAGCTCACCTAGCGGAGTTAACAATGAGCAGTTCTTC,CASSPSGVNNEQFF
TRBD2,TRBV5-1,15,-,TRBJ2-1,TGCGCCAGCAGAGTGGGGACTAGCACAAACAATGAGCAGTTCTTC,CASRVGTSTNNEQFF
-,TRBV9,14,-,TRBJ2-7,TGTGCCAGCAGCGTAGTGGGGAGTTCCTACGAGCAGTACTTC,CASSVVGSSYEQYF
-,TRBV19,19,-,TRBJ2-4,TGTGCCAGTAGTACCATGGGGGGTCAGGGAGATGGAGCCAAAAACATTCAGTACTTC,CASSTMGGQGDGAKNIQYF
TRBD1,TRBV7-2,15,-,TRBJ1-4,TGTGCCAGCAGCTTAGAGTCAGGGGGTGGTGAAAAACTGTTTTTT,CASSLESGGGEKLFF
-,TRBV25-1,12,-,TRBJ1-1,TGTGCCAGCAGTGAATTAGCAGCCGGAGCTTTCTTT,CASSELAAGAFF
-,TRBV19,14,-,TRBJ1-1,TGTGCCAGTAGTATAGTTTCGCCGGGCACTGAAGCTTTCTTT,CASSIVSPGTEAFF
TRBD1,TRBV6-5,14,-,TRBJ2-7,TGTGCCAGCAATCTCAGGGGGCGACAAGGCGAGCAGTACTTC,CASNLRGRQGEQYF
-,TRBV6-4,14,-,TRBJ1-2,TGTGCCAGCAGTGACTCGAGTGCTAACTATGGCTACACCTTC,CASSDSSANYGYTF
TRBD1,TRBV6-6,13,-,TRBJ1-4,TGTGCCAGCAGTGGGACAGCCCTTGAAAAACTGTTTTTT,CASSGTALEKLFF
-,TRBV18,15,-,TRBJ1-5,TGTGCCAGCTCACCTGGGGTTGGGGCCAATCAGCCCCAGCATTTT,CASSPGVGANQPQHF
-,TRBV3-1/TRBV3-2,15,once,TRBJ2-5,TGTGCCAGCAGCCAAGCGGGGGTCGGTGGGGAGACCCAGTACTTC,CASSQAGVGGETQYF
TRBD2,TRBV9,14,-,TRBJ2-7,TGTGCCAGCAGCGTAGCTACTAGCGGGAGCGAGCAGTACTTC,CASSVATSGSEQYF
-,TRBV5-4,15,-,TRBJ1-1,TGTGCCAGCAGCTTGGCCCGGGGACAGAACACTGAAGCTTTCTTT,CASSLARGQNTEAFF
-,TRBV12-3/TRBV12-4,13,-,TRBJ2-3,TGTGCCATCAGCCGGGGATTTTTACATACGCAGTATTTT,CAISRGFLHTQYF
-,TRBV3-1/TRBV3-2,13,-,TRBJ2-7,TGTGCCAGCAGCCGAGGAGCTAGCTACGAGCAGTACTTC,CASSRGASYEQYF
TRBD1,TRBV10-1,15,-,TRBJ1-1,TGCGCCAGCAGTGAGTCTGGCAGGGGGCTCACTGAAGCTTTCTTT,CASSESGRGLTEAFF
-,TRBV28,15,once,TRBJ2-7,TGTGCCAGCAGTTTTGTGACTTCCAGCTCCTACGAGCAGTACTTC,CASSFVTSSSYEQYF
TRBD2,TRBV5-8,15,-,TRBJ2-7,TGTGCCAGCAGCCCGGGACTAGCGGGGAGGGGCGAGCAGTACTTC,CASSPGLAGRGEQYF
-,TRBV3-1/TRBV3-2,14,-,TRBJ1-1,TGTGCCAGCAGCCAAGATCCGGGTTGGACTGAAGCTTTCTTT,CASSQDPGWTEAFF
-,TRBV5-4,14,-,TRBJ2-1,TGTGCCAGCATCATGGCTGGGGGGATTAATGAGCAGTTCTTC,CASIMAGGINEQFF
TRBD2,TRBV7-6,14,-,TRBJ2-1,TGTGCCAGCAGCTTAGTACTAGCGGGCGGTGAGCAGTTCTTC,CASSLVLAGGEQFF
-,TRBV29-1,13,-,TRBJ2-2,TGCAGCGTTGGAGGGCTTTCGGACGGGGAGCTGTTTTTT,CSVGGLSDGELFF
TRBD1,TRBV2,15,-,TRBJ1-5,TGTGCCAGCGGCGGACAGGCCCACCCTAATCAGCCCCAGCATTTT,CASGGQAHPNQPQHF
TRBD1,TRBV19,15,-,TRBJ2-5,TGTGCCAGTAATTCCGGGACAGGGGGCGTGGAGACCCAGTACTTC,CASNSGTGGVETQYF
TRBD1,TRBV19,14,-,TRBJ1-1,TGTGCCAGCCATTCCGGGACAGCGAACACTGAAGCTTTCTTT,CASHSGTANTEAFF
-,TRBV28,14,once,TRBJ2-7,TGTGCCAGCAGTCGACTGGTGGGGAGATACGAGCAGTACTTC,CASSRLVGRYEQYF
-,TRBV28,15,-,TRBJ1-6,TGTGCCAGCAGCAGGACAGCCATTCTTGGATCACCCCTCCACTTT,CASSRTAILGSPLHF
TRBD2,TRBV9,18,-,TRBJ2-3,TGTGCCAGCGGTCCGGGACTAGCGGGTAGTTTTGGTACAGATACGCAGTATTTT,CASGPGLAGSFGTDTQYF
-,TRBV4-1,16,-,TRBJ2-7,TGCGCCAGCAGCCAAGATCCGGCGGATATTTTCTACGAGCAGTACTTC,CASSQDPADIFYEQYF
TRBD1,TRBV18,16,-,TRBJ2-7,TGTGCCAGCTCACCAGGGGACAGGGGGTGGGCCTACGAGCAGTACTTC,CASSPGDRGWAYEQYF
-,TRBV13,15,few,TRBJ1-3,TGTGCCAGCAGACCTGTCGCGAGGCCCGCAAACACCATATATTTT,CASRPVARPANTIYF
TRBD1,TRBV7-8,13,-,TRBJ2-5,TGTGCCAGCAGCGGACAGGGGCGGGAGACCCAGTACTTC,CASSGQGRETQYF
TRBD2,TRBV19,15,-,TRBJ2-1,TGTGCCAGTAGTATGACTAGCGGGAGTTACAATGAGCAGTTCTTC,CASSMTSGSYNEQFF
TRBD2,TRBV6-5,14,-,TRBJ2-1,TGTGCCAACCGTCTAGCGGGGGGGCTGGATGAGCAGTTCTTC,CANRLAGGLDEQFF
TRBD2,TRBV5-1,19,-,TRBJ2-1,TGCGCCAGCAGCTTGGCCAACACTAGCGGGGGGGCCCCTCGCAATGAGCAGTTCTTC,CASSLANTSGGAPRNEQFF
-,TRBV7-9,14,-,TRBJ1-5,TGTGCCAGCAGCCGATCTCTAGGGGATCAGCCCCAGCATTTT,CASSRSLGDQPQHF
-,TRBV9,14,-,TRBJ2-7,TGTGCCAGCAGCGTAGCAGGGGTCACCTACGAGCAGTACTTC,CASSVAGVTYEQYF
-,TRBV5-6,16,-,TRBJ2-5,TGTGCCAGCAGGTTAGCCCCTAGGGGTGAACAAGAGACCCAGTACTTC,CASRLAPRGEQETQYF
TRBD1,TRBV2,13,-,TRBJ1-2,TGTGCCAGCAGGGACAGGGGCTACTATGGCTACACCTTC,CASRDRGYYGYTF
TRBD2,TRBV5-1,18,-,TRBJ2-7,TGCGCCAGCAGCTTGGTCAGTAGCGGGGGCCGAAAAGACCACGAGCAGTACTTC,CASSLVSSGGRKDHEQYF
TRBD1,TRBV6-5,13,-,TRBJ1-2,TGTGCCAGCAGTTATGACAGGGGCATTGGCTACACCTTC,CASSYDRGIGYTF
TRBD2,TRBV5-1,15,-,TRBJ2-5,TGCGCCAGCAGCTCGACTAGCGGGAGACAAGAGACCCAGTACTTC,CASSSTSGRQETQYF
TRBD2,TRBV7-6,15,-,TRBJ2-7,TGTGCCAGCAGCCCCAAACCTGGTAGCGGGGGGCCTCTCCCATTC,CASSPKPGSGGPLPF
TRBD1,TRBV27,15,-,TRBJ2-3,TGTGCCAGCAGTTTCCGGCAGGGGGCGCCGGATACGCAGTATTTT,CASSFRQGAPDTQYF
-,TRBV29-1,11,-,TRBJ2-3,TGCAGCGTGCCCAGGGTCGATACGCAGTATTTT,CSVPRVDTQYF
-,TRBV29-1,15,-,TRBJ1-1,TGCAGCGTTGCGGGGGTTGGGGACGAGAGGGCTGAAGCTTTCTTT,CSVAGVGDERAEAFF
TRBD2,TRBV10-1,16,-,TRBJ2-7,TGCGCCAGCAGGGGATTAGCGGGAGGGAATCCGTACGAGCAGTACTTC,CASRGLAGGNPYEQYF